Shown below are 28 T cell receptor beta chains from a single sample sequenced in a study of blood T cell repertoires in COVID-19 (dated by TCRdb to about 2020). Receptors were amplified or captured by the immunoSEQ multiplex PCR assay. TCRdb retrieved this table from immuneACCESS and kept in-frame rearrangements only. Not all clones are present; in checked studies, unresolved V genes account for under half, and no reason is known for the remainder. This sample holds around 240,000 clones; 84% were observed only once. The ten largest clones take up 1.4% of the sample. The sample comprised peripheral blood. The receptor set was obtained from a woman in her thirties or forties who had recovered from COVID-19.

The chain links TRBV5-8 to TRBJ2-7, with D perhaps matching TRBD2 (5 bases). Per germline, CDR1 SGHTS and CDR2 YDEGEE. The V gene lost 5 bases and the J gene lost 2 bases, with 14 bases spanning the gap. There are 14 residues in the CDR3. CDR3 in amino acids: CASRSRTGTYEQYF. CDR3 in DNA: TGTGCCAGCAGGTCTAGAACGGGGACCTACGAGCAGTACTTC. The full variable domain, in which reference TRBV5-8 and TRBJ2-7 provide the parts outside the CDR3, is EAGVTQSPTHLIKTRGQQATLRCSPISGHTSVYWYQQALGLGLQFLLWYDEGEERNRGNFPPRFSGRQFPNYSSELNVNALELEDSALYLCASRSRTGTYEQYFGPGTRLTVT.

On this clone: This specimen includes other DNA sequences encoding the same CDR3. V usage is TRBV4-2 and J usage is TRBJ2-7; TRBD1 aligns across 11 bases. After removal of 1 base from V and 4 bases from J, the junction contained 3 bases not matched to a gene. There are 15 residues in the CDR3. CDR1 LGHNA and CDR2 YNFKEQ come from the germline V gene. The CDR3 nucleotides read TGTGCCAGCAGCCAAGGGACAGGGGGCGGATACGAGCAGTACTTC. It encodes CASSQGTGGGYEQYF.

This clone was recorded a few times. The chain couples TRBV19 to TRBJ1-2; D ambiguous. The CDR3 runs to 14 residues. V shed 1 base and J shed 6 bases, with 12 bases lying between them. Germline CDR1 reads LNHDA; CDR2 reads SQIVND (reference sequence). The CDR3 bases are TGTGCCAGTAGTATAGTTAATAGGGAGAATGGCTACACCTTC. Encoded protein: CASSIVNRENGYTF.

A few counts support this clone. V usage is TRBV6-2 or TRBV6-3 and J usage is TRBJ1-5, with D unresolved. Trimming removed 5 bases from V and 5 bases from J, with 13 bases in between. Germline V gene lookup returns CDR1 MNHEY and CDR2 SVGEGT. This CDR3 has 14 amino acids. The DNA of the CDR3 is TGTGCCAGCAGTGACCCCCCAGGTTATCAGCCCCAGCATTTT. Its translation: CASSDPPGYQPQHF.

This chain joins TRBV29-1 and TRBJ2-3, with 13 bases aligning to TRBD2. Germline V gene lookup returns CDR1 SQVTM and CDR2 ANQGSEA. This CDR3 has 13 amino acids. Trimming at V came to 6 bases and at J to 6 bases, leaving 3 bases not matched to a gene. The CDR3 protein is CSVETSGGDTQYF. CDR3 in DNA: TGCAGCGTGGAGACTAGCGGGGGGGATACGCAGTATTTT.

V gene TRBV28 combines with J gene TRBJ1-1; D remains ambiguous. CDR1 is MDHEN and CDR2 is SYDVKM in the germline V gene. The CDR3 spans 15 residues. The DNA of the CDR3 is TGTGTCTTACAGCGTCTCGGGAGTAGGAACACTGAAGCTTTCTTT. Its translation: CVLQRLGSRNTEAFF.

In its sample, this clone was seen once. The rearrangement uses TRBV10-3 and TRBJ2-1; TRBD2 matches 10 bases. V was pared by 6 bases and J by 5 bases, with 7 bases of the junction left unmatched. Per the germline V gene, CDR1 is ENHRY and CDR2 is SYGVKD. This CDR3 region has 15 residues. The CDR3 reads CAISRGLAEDNEQFF. The CDR3 coding sequence is TGTGCCATCAGCCGCGGACTAGCGGAGGACAATGAGCAGTTCTTC.

This chain links TRBV5-1 with TRBJ2-7, with D perhaps matching TRBD1 (7 bases). The CDR3 covers 15 residues. Germline V gene lookup returns CDR1 SGHRS and CDR2 YFSETQ. V was trimmed by 4 bases and J by 3 bases, leaving 17 bases between them. This CDR3 reads CASSDGQDYHYEQYF. The DNA of the CDR3 is TGCGCCAGCAGCGACGGACAGGACTACCACTACGAGCAGTACTTC.

The rearrangement uses TRBV30 and TRBJ1-5; 8 nucleotides match TRBD1. Trimming at V came to 0 bases and at J to 7 bases, leaving 5 bases not matched to a gene. The germline V gene has CDR1 GTSNPN and CDR2 SVGIG (reference sequence). CDR3 length: 14 residues. CDR3 nucleotides: TGTGCCTGGAGTGTACCAGGGGGCGGCCAGCCCCAGCATTTT. It specifies CAWSVPGGGQPQHF.

The count of this clone is one. The chain recombines TRBV7-2 with TRBJ1-2; D is perhaps TRBD1 (6 bases). From germline, CDR1 is SGHTA and CDR2 FQGNSA. The CDR3 totals 14 residues. Trimming removed 7 bases at V and 5 bases at J, with 17 bases between. CDR3 nucleotide sequence: TGTGCCAGCACCATAACCACAGGGATTTATGGCTACACCTTC. This gives the protein CASTITTGIYGYTF.

The V gene is TRBV18, the J gene TRBJ1-1; D call uncertain. The V end was cut by 3 bases, the J end by 1 base, with 6 bases between. Germline V gene sequence: CDR1 KGHSH, CDR2 LQKENI. CDR3 length: 13 amino acids. The CDR3 sequence: CASSPQANTEAFF. DNA for the CDR3: TGTGCCAGCTCACCGCAGGCGAACACTGAAGCTTTCTTT.

The chain employs TRBV10-3 and TRBJ2-1; weak D call: TRBD2 (6 bases). CDR3 size: 13 residues. Germline loops: CDR1 ENHRY, CDR2 SYGVKD. Trimming cost V 5 bases and J 9 bases, with 14 bases left between them. Written as DNA, the CDR3 is TGTGCCATCAGTCCGGGACCGGAGGGTGAGCAGTTCTTC. Translation gives CAISPGPEGEQFF.

The gene calls are TRBV4-1 and TRBJ2-3; TRBD2 matches 9 bases. Germline assignment: CDR1 MGHRA and CDR2 YSYEKL. After removal of 3 bases from V and 8 bases from J, the junction contained 18 bases not matched to a gene. The CDR3 length is 18 residues. The CDR3 nucleotides are TGCGCCAGCAGCCACCCTCCTACGGGGCGGGGGGGCCTGGCTACGCAGTATTTT. This translates into CASSHPPTGRGGLATQYF.

The chain uses TRBV11-2 and TRBJ1-1; possible D gene TRBD1, 5 bases. Germline CDR1 and CDR2: SGHAT and FQNNGV. V lost 1 base and J 7 bases, leaving 10 bases between the germline ends. This CDR3 region has 13 residues. The CDR3 protein is CASSLGRALEAFF. The CDR3 DNA reads TGTGCCAGCAGCTTAGGCAGGGCGCTTGAAGCTTTCTTT. The variable domain in full, with the rest retrieved from reference TRBV11-2 and TRBJ1-1, is EAGVAQSPRYKIIEKRQSVAFWCNPISGHATLYWYQQILGQGPKLLIQFQNNGVVDDSQLPKDRFSAERLKGVDSTLKIQPAKLEDSAVYLCASSLGRALEAFFGQGTRLTVV.

J is TRBJ1-5 and V is TRBV5-1; D possibly corresponds to TRBD1 (6 bases). CDR1 SGHRS and CDR2 YFSETQ come from the germline V gene. V lost 2 bases and J 5 bases, leaving 8 bases between the germline ends. The CDR3 spans 13 residues. The CDR3 DNA sequence: TGCGCCAGCAGCTTTTCAGGGGATCAGCCCCAGCATTTT. It yields the protein CASSFSGDQPQHF.

This chain uses TRBV28 with TRBJ1-1, with 7 bases that match TRBD1. Germline V gene data show CDR1 as MDHEN and CDR2 as SYDVKM. Unmatched junction bases numbered 5, after V lost 4 bases and J lost 3 bases. The CDR3 is 14 residues long. CDR3 region: CASSSWGQHTEAFF. The CDR3 DNA reads TGTGCCAGCAGTTCCTGGGGACAGCACACTGAAGCTTTCTTT.

The chain links TRBV13 to TRBJ2-7; D is perhaps TRBD1 (5 bases). V was cut by 5 bases and J by 0 bases, with 8 bases left in between. CDR1 is PRHDT, CDR2 FYEKMQ, per germline (reference sequence). CDR3 length: 13 residues. As DNA, the CDR3 is TGTGCCAGCAGCCCAGGGCGCTCCTACGAGCAGTACTTC. Its protein is CASSPGRSYEQYF.

This clone came up a few times. The chain has TRBV19 and TRBJ1-3; D remains ambiguous. Trimming pared 3 bases from V and 0 bases from J, leaving 9 bases between. This CDR3 contains 15 residues. CDR1 and CDR2 from the germline V gene are LNHDA and SQIVND (reference sequence). The chain's CDR3 is CASSIGGSSGNTIYF. The DNA of the CDR3 is TGTGCCAGTAGTATCGGAGGGAGCTCTGGAAACACCATATATTTT.

This sequence joins TRBV6-1 and TRBJ2-7; D gene uncertain. With 8 bases removed from V and 3 bases from J, the gap between germline ends came to 11 bases. The CDR3 is 12 amino acids. Germline V lookup: CDR1 MNHNS, CDR2 SASEGT. DNA of the CDR3: TGTGCCAGCTGGCGAGAGGACTACGAGCAGTACTTC. Protein: CASWREDYEQYF.

This clone appeared many times. The chain carries TRBV10-1 and TRBJ2-1, with TRBD2 matching over 8 bases. Trimming cost V 2 bases and J 15 bases; bases outside gene matches: 6. This CDR3 has 12 amino acids. Germline CDR1 reads WNHNN; CDR2 reads SYGVQD (reference sequence). CDR3 protein: CASSETRLARFF. The CDR3 bases are TGCGCCAGCAGTGAGACCCGACTAGCGCGGTTCTTC.

The rearrangement uses TRBV12-3 or TRBV12-4 and TRBJ2-5; 11 nucleotides line up with TRBD2. The CDR3 covers 12 residues. V shed 1 base, J shed 11 bases, and the junction held 0 bases outside the gene matches. This CDR3 reads CASSLVAGGQYF. The CDR3 region has the DNA TGTGCCAGCAGTTTAGTAGCGGGGGGGCAGTACTTC.

This clone appeared once. The J gene is TRBJ2-7, the V gene TRBV28, with a weak D call TRBD1 (6 bases). This CDR3 is built from 16 residues. Germline values: CDR1 MDHEN, CDR2 SYDVKM. The V gene lost 4 bases and the J gene lost 0 bases, with 16 bases spanning the gap. The CDR3 DNA sequence: TGTGCCAGCAGTTCTACAGGGTTGGTAAACTCCTACGAGCAGTACTTC. Its translation: CASSSTGLVNSYEQYF. The whole variable domain, remainder taken from reference TRBV28 and TRBJ2-7, is DVKVTQSSRYLVKRTGEKVFLECVQDMDHENMFWYRQDPGLGLRLIYFSYDVKMKEKGDIPEGYSVSREKKERFSLILESASTNQTSMYLCASSSTGLVNSYEQYFGPGTRLTVT.

This chain connects TRBV12-5 to TRBJ1-1, with D maybe TRBD1 (5 bases). Germline V CDR1 and CDR2: LGHNT, FRNRAP. CDR3 length: 13 residues. The ends were cut back, 1 base at V and 5 bases at J, with 8 bases in the middle. The CDR3 DNA is TGTGCTAGTGGTTTGGAGGAGGGGACTGAAGCTTTCTTT. This codes for CASGLEEGTEAFF.

The chain combines TRBV29-1 with TRBJ1-2; 7 bases are a match to TRBD1. V gave up 4 bases and J gave up 6 bases; unmatched junction bases: 5. In germline, CDR1 is SQVTM, CDR2 ANQGSEA. The CDR3 is 12 residues long. As DNA, the CDR3 is TGCAGCGTTGGAGGGGGCGCCGATGGCTACACCTTC. Translation gives CSVGGGADGYTF. The variable domain in full, completed from reference TRBV29-1 and TRBJ1-2, reads SAVISQKPSRDICQRGTSLTIQCQVDSQVTMMFWYRQQPGQSLTLIATANQGSEATYESGFVIDKFPISRPNLTFSTLTVSNMSPEDSSIYLCSVGGGADGYTFGSGTRLTVV.

The J gene is TRBJ1-1, the V gene TRBV18; D call uncertain. Germline V CDR1 and CDR2: KGHSH, LQKENI. The V end lost 3 bases, the J end lost 6 bases, and 11 bases lay between the germline ends. CDR3 length: 13 amino acids. This chain's CDR3 is CASSPVRSPEAFF. CDR3 nucleotide sequence: TGTGCCAGCTCACCTGTGCGGAGCCCTGAAGCTTTCTTT.

This chain uses TRBV10-3 with TRBJ2-7; 8 nucleotides agree with TRBD1. J lost 9 bases, V lost 7 bases, and 11 bases had no gene match. Germline assignment: CDR1 ENHRY and CDR2 SYGVKD. This CDR3 has 13 amino acids. The CDR3, as DNA: TGTGCCATCACCCCGACAGGGGTTGAAGTGCAGTACTTC. Translating gives CAITPTGVEVQYF.

About this clone itself: This specimen includes other DNA sequences encoding the same CDR3. The chain has TRBV5-1 and TRBJ1-1; 7 positions agree with TRBD1. V was pared by 3 bases and J by 0 bases, with 2 bases of the junction left unmatched. CDR1 SGHRS and CDR2 YFSETQ come from the germline V gene. The CDR3 is made up of 14 amino acids. The CDR3 spells CASSSTGVNTEAFF. The CDR3 coding sequence is TGCGCCAGCAGCTCCACAGGGGTGAACACTGAAGCTTTCTTT.

The chain employs TRBV7-9 and TRBJ2-1; D may be TRBD1 (5 bases). Looked up from germline, CDR1 is SEHNR and CDR2 is FQNEAQ (reference sequence). This CDR3 has 15 residues. V was shortened by 5 bases and J by 7 bases, with 18 bases between the two germline ends. The DNA for the CDR3 is TGTGCCAGCAGCCCCAGGGTCGGCGTTCGGAATGAGCAGTTCTTC. This translates into CASSPRVGVRNEQFF. The complete variable domain, with remaining parts taken from reference TRBV7-9 and TRBJ2-1, reads DTGVSQNPRHKITKRGQNVTFRCDPISEHNRLYWYRQTLGQGPEFLTYFQNEAQLEKSRLLSDRFSAERPKGSFSTLEIQRTEQGDSAMYLCASSPRVGVRNEQFFGPGTRLTVL.